The text below deals with one TCR beta chain. The data originate from a study of blood T cell repertoires in COVID-19. The protocol was immunoSEQ multiplex PCR, while the TCRdb copy is restricted to in-frame clones and leaves out a portion. The sample contains some 140,000 clones, about four fifths of which appear only once. The CDR3 has 15 residues. Germline V gene sequence: CDR1 SGHRS, CDR2 YFSETQ. V was cut by 1 base and J by 7 bases, with 15 bases left in between. Material for sequencing was peripheral blood. This chain joins TRBV5-1 and TRBJ2-1, with TRBD1 as a possible D gene (7 bases). The sequence was obtained from a man of 80 years or more with acute or convalescent COVID-19. The CDR3 DNA sequence: TGCGCCAGCAGCTTGTGGGCAGGGGGAGGAAATGAGCAGTTCTTC. As protein: CASSLWAGGGNEQFF.